The sequence of this TCR beta chain was determined in a study of CD8+ T cells in alopecia areata. Across the whole study: Disease severity was quantified as SALT score of affected scalp area. Study-wide results and caveats: Patients displayed less clarity in TCR sharing than mice, a finding possibly related to HLA.

Turning to this clone: The antigen is unknown.

Indicated treatment: oral pan-JAK inhibitor, 5-10 mg twice daily. The CDR3 is 13 residues long. The V end was cut by 5 bases, the J end by 1 base, with 5 bases between. From germline, CDR1 is SGHAT and CDR2 FQNNGV. The authors extracted RNA and reverse transcribed it into cDNA as the sequencing template. Only in-frame clones appear in the TCRdb table, and some are missing; sequencing was by immunoSEQ multiplex PCR. The table includes some 58,000 clones, just over 45% detected once. The material sequenced was CD8+ T cells sorted from blood, taken at approximately week 36, from a patient treated with tofacitinib. The source is a human donor with alopecia areata. This chain connects TRBV11-2 to TRBJ2-2, with a possible D match to TRBD1 (5 bases). CDR3 region: CASSQGNTGELFF. The CDR3 nucleotides read TGTGCCAGCAGCCAGGGGAACACCGGGGAGCTGTTTTTT.